The entry below describes one T cell receptor (beta chain). Trimming removed 6 bases from V and 3 bases from J, with 17 bases in between. The length of the CDR3 is 15 residues. In germline, CDR1 is MDHEN, CDR2 SYDVKM. The data stem from a study of blood T cells in healthy people across ages. The authors ran a second PCR of 7 to 11 cycles using a sample-barcoded 5' primer and a J-beta primer mix. TCRdb re-derived calls from the 5' RACE reads in MiXCR, one entry per CDR3 protein. This sample has hundreds of thousands of distinct CDR3 sequences, with nearly 60% found just once. This clonotype was sampled from a man aged 25-45 years in good health. This sequence joins TRBV28 and TRBJ1-1, with a tentative D call TRBD1 (6 bases). Material for sequencing was blood. CDR3 coding DNA: TGTGCCAGCAGGGCTTATGCACAGGGTCACACTGAAGCTTTCTTT. Its protein product is CASRAYAQGHTEAFF.